One and the same sample provided the 27 T cell receptor beta chains below, sequenced in a study of shared clonotypes between healthy human individuals. Clones were sequenced by immunoSEQ multiplex PCR, and TCRdb holds only the in-frame ones, with some missing. The sample carries some 1 million clones, more than 60% recorded once. The sequencing sample was made of memory CD4+ T cells sorted from blood. Subset described: CD45RA-negative fraction. These TCRs come from a man between 18 and 35 years old in good health.

This clone occurred a few times. This chain joins TRBV18 and TRBJ1-2; possibly TRBD1 for D (5 bases). The CDR3 extends over 14 amino acids. Germline V lookup: CDR1 KGHSH, CDR2 LQKENI. V was cut by 3 bases and J by 5 bases, with 13 bases left in between. This CDR3 reads CASSPEGIGYGYTF. The CDR3 DNA reads as TGTGCCAGCTCACCGGAGGGGATAGGATATGGCTACACCTTC.

The rearrangement joins TRBV19 to TRBJ1-3, with D maybe TRBD1 (5 bases). CDR1 and CDR2 (germline): LNHDA, SQIVND (reference sequence). CDR3 length: 15 amino acids. The V end lost 6 bases, the J end lost 1 base, and 13 bases lay between the germline ends. CDR3 region: CASSTRDLSGNTIYF. The CDR3, as DNA: TGTGCCAGTAGCACCAGGGACCTTTCTGGAAACACCATATATTTT.

CDR3 nucleotides: TGTGCCAGCTCACCAGGACAGGGACCTAGCAATCAGCCCCAGCATTTT. Translating it yields CASSPGQGPSNQPQHF. V gene TRBV18 combines with J gene TRBJ1-5; 8 bases line up with TRBD1. With V trimmed by 2 bases and J by 0 bases, 3 bases remained unmatched. CDR1 is KGHSH and CDR2 is LQKENI in the germline V gene. The CDR3 length is 16 residues.

This clone was found a few times. The V and J genes are TRBV25-1 and TRBJ2-5, with D unclear. This CDR3 comprises 17 residues. Trimming took off 11 bases at V and 6 bases at J, with 31 bases between the two ends. The germline V gene encodes CDR1 MGHDK and CDR2 SYGVNS. The CDR3 loop reads CAPARTPVWGCSKTQYF. CDR3 DNA: TGTGCCCCAGCTCGGACGCCTGTGTGGGGTTGTAGTAAGACCCAGTACTTC.

Turning to this clone: Other DNA sequences in the sample encode the same CDR3. The J gene is TRBJ2-5, the V gene TRBV18; D gene unclear. Germline assignment: CDR1 KGHSH and CDR2 LQKENI. V dropped 2 bases and J dropped 2 bases, with 6 bases sitting between them. This CDR3 is 13 amino acids long. The CDR3 loop reads CASSPRLQETQYF. CDR3 bases: TGTGCCAGCTCACCAAGGTTACAAGAGACCCAGTACTTC.

V gene TRBV30 combines with J gene TRBJ1-3; a possible D gene is TRBD1 (6 bases). The CDR3 consists of 14 residues. The V gene's germline CDR1 is GTSNPN and CDR2 SVGIG (reference sequence). CDR3 DNA: TGTGCAACAACCGAGGGGGATTCTGGAAACACCATATATTTT. This codes for CATTEGDSGNTIYF. Complete variable domain (other parts from reference TRBV30 and TRBJ1-3): SQTIHQWPATLVQPVGSPLSLECTVEGTSNPNLYWYRQAAGRGLQLLFYSVGIGQISSEVPQNLSASRPQDRQFILSSKKLLLSDSGFYLCATTEGDSGNTIYFGEGSWLTVV.

The CDR3 bases are TGTGCCAGCAGCATCAACCGGCTGTCCTACAATGAGCAGTTCTTC. Translation: CASSINRLSYNEQFF. This sequence joins TRBV7-2 and TRBJ2-1; D is unresolved. With 5 bases removed from V and 1 base from J, the gap between germline ends came to 12 bases. The CDR3 runs 15 residues. Germline V gene sequence: CDR1 SGHTA, CDR2 FQGNSA. The variable domain in full, completed from reference TRBV7-2 and TRBJ2-1, reads GAGVSQSPSNKVTEKGKDVELRCDPISGHTALYWYRQSLGQGLEFLIYFQGNSAPDKSGLPSDRFSAERTGGSVSTLTIQRTQQEDSAVYLCASSINRLSYNEQFFGPGTRLTVL.

On this clone itself: One end of the junction is discordant with germline, which a read error may explain. The chain uses TRBV7-7 and TRBJ1-1; TRBD1 matches at 7 bases. The germline gives CDR1 SSHAT, CDR2 FNYEAQ (reference sequence). The CDR3 spans 15 residues. CDR3 sequence: CASSHGQDPNVEAFF. Here the CDR3 DNA reads TGTGCTAGCAGCCACGGACAGGACCCGAATGTTGAAGCTTTCTTT.

The chain couples TRBV10-1 to TRBJ2-3; tentatively, D is TRBD1 (5 bases). This CDR3 spans 14 amino acids. The germline V gene has CDR1 WNHNN and CDR2 SYGVQD (reference sequence). Trimming left V 3 bases short and J 0 bases short, with 7 bases between. The CDR3 reads CASSDDSSTDTQYF. The CDR3 DNA sequence: TGCGCCAGCAGTGATGACAGTAGCACAGATACGCAGTATTTT.

CDR3 region: CASSSDREDTEAFF. Written as DNA, the CDR3 is TGCGCCAGCAGCTCGGACAGGGAGGACACTGAAGCTTTCTTT. The chain couples TRBV5-1 to TRBJ1-1, with 8 bases matching TRBD1. This CDR3 contains 14 residues. The V and J ends lost 3 bases and 3 bases, in that order; junction bases with no gene match: 4. Per the germline V gene, CDR1 is SGHRS and CDR2 is YFSETQ.

The CDR3 region has the DNA TGTGCCAGCACTAGAGGGGCGGGGTCGAGGGCTGAAGCTTTCTTT. Amino acids: CASTRGAGSRAEAFF. The V and J genes are TRBV6-6 and TRBJ1-1; D may be TRBD1 (5 bases). The germline CDR1 and CDR2 sequences are MNHNY and SVGAGI (reference sequence). The ends were cut back, 7 bases at V and 6 bases at J, with 21 bases in the middle. The CDR3 has 15 amino acids.

This clone has more than one count but fewer than ten. An end of the junction does not agree with germline; a read error may underlie this. The CDR3 bases are TGTGCCAGCAGTTTAGTTATGACTGCCCACGAGCAGTACTTC. Its protein is CASSLVMTAHEQYF. The chain employs TRBV11-2 and TRBJ2-7; D unclear. The CDR3 sequence is 14 residues long. The germline gives CDR1 SGHAT, CDR2 FQNNGV.

This clone was seen a single time. The chain is built from TRBV6-5 and TRBJ2-7; D ambiguous. Per the germline V gene, CDR1 is MNHEY and CDR2 is SVGAGI. Trimming took 4 bases from V and 7 from J, leaving 11 bases between them. This CDR3 is built from 12 residues. The CDR3 loop is CASSSRHGEQYF. In DNA, the CDR3 is TGTGCCAGCAGTTCCCGACATGGGGAGCAGTACTTC.

Turning to this clone: Other DNA sequences from this sample encode an identical CDR3 as well. The chain has TRBV10-3 and TRBJ2-5; TRBD2 agrees at 8 bases. The CDR3 covers 12 residues. The V gene's germline CDR1 is ENHRY and CDR2 SYGVKD. After removal of 8 bases from V and 3 bases from J, the junction contained 2 bases not matched to a gene. The CDR3 nucleotides read TGTGCCATCGGGCGGGGGGAAGAGACCCAGTACTTC. This sequence encodes CAIGRGEETQYF.

The gene calls are TRBV11-2 and TRBJ2-2; D unresolved. Germline values: CDR1 SGHAT, CDR2 FQNNGV. This CDR3 is built from 11 residues. V was cut by 2 bases and J by 7 bases, with 2 bases left in between. Written as DNA, the CDR3 is TGTGCCAGCAGCTTATTCGGGGAGCTGTTTTTT. Translation gives CASSLFGELFF.

This clone showed up many times. Other DNA sequences in this specimen translate into the identical CDR3. The V call is TRBV7-2, the J call TRBJ2-1, with D perhaps matching TRBD1 (5 bases). This CDR3 has 13 amino acids. The germline CDR1 and CDR2 sequences are SGHTA and FQGNSA. V lost 5 bases, J lost 10 bases, and 15 bases lay in between. The CDR3 nucleotides read TGTGCCAGCAGCAAAAGACAGACCGGGGAGCAGTTCTTC. This encodes CASSKRQTGEQFF.

V and J are TRBV4-1 and TRBJ2-5; either TRBD1 or TRBD2 may fit D (5 bases each). The DNA end lines up better with TRBJ2-7; the J call may be wrong. This CDR3 spans 15 amino acids. In germline, CDR1 is MGHRA, CDR2 YSYEKL. This CDR3 reads CASSHPGRGRYEQYF. DNA of the CDR3: TGCGCCAGCAGCCATCCCGGACGGGGACGCTACGAGCAGTACTTC.

This clone was detected once. J is TRBJ2-7 and V is TRBV28, with D hard to call. CDR1 is MDHEN, CDR2 SYDVKM, per germline. The length of the CDR3 is 11 residues. V was trimmed by 6 bases and J by 8 bases, leaving 11 bases between them. The CDR3 is CASSRFGQQYF. The CDR3 nucleotides read TGTGCCAGCAGCCGTTTTGGCCAGCAGTACTTC.

The chain carries TRBV7-2 and TRBJ2-3; 9 bases match TRBD1. Per the germline V gene, CDR1 is SGHTA and CDR2 is FQGNSA. The CDR3 covers 15 residues. V lost 1 base to trimming and J lost 5 bases; unmatched junction nucleotides: 4. The CDR3 DNA is TGTGCCAGCAGCTTAGACGGGACAGGGTTAGATACGCAGTATTTT. Translating gives CASSLDGTGLDTQYF.

This chain uses TRBV5-5 with TRBJ2-5; 7 positions match TRBD1. The V and J ends lost 2 bases and 1 base, in that order; junction bases with no gene match: 2. The CDR3 is made up of 14 amino acids. Germline V lookup: CDR1 SGHKS, CDR2 YYEKEE (reference sequence). The CDR3 DNA reads as TGTGCCAGCAGCTTACAGGGGCTCCAAGAGACCCAGTACTTC. Protein sequence: CASSLQGLQETQYF.

V usage is TRBV5-5 and J usage is TRBJ1-5; D perhaps matches TRBD1 (6 bases). This CDR3 spans 16 amino acids. V gave up 0 bases and J gave up 4 bases, with 14 bases separating them. Per the germline V gene, CDR1 is SGHKS and CDR2 is YYEKEE (reference sequence). The CDR3 sequence: CASSLANGGGNQPQHF. CDR3 coding DNA: TGTGCCAGCAGCTTGGCGAACGGGGGCGGAAATCAGCCCCAGCATTTT.

This clone occurred a few times. The genes are TRBV5-6 and TRBJ2-1; D uncertain. With 2 bases removed from V and 0 bases from J, the gap between germline ends came to 9 bases. Germline loops: CDR1 SGHDT, CDR2 YYEEEE. This CDR3 is 15 amino acids long. Here the CDR3 DNA reads TGTGCCAGCAGCTTTGGGCGGAACTCCTACAATGAGCAGTTCTTC. Residues: CASSFGRNSYNEQFF.

The CDR3 nucleotides are TGTGCCAGCAGCCAAGAACAGGGCACCTACAATGAGCAGTTCTTC. Amino acid sequence: CASSQEQGTYNEQFF. The chain combines TRBV7-2 with TRBJ2-1, with D perhaps TRBD1 (6 bases). CDR3 length equals 15 residues. The V end lost 5 bases, the J end lost 2 bases, and 13 bases lay between the germline ends. Germline V gene lookup returns CDR1 SGHTA and CDR2 FQGNSA.

The chain is built from TRBV10-3 and TRBJ2-3; D remains ambiguous. There are 14 residues in the CDR3. Looked up from germline, CDR1 is ENHRY and CDR2 is SYGVKD. V was shortened by 0 bases and J by 4 bases, with 8 bases between the two germline ends. CDR3: CAISESLVSDTQYF. CDR3 sequence (DNA): TGTGCCATCAGTGAGTCCTTGGTTTCAGATACGCAGTATTTT.

This clone was observed a few times. The CDR3 region has the DNA TGTGCCAGTAGGTCCGGGACGGCGAACACTGAAGCTTTCTTT. This codes for CASRSGTANTEAFF. The rearrangement links TRBV19 to TRBJ1-1, with TRBD1 as a possible D gene (5 bases). The ends were cut back, 6 bases at V and 1 base at J, with 12 bases in the middle. In germline, CDR1 is LNHDA, CDR2 SQIVND (reference sequence). The CDR3 is 14 residues long.

The genes are TRBV18 and TRBJ2-4, with D uncertain. Trimming pared 3 bases from V and 5 bases from J, leaving 5 bases between. From germline, CDR1 is KGHSH and CDR2 LQKENI. This CDR3 comprises 12 residues. CDR3 region: CASSPSQNIQYF. The CDR3 DNA is TGTGCCAGCTCACCGTCCCAAAACATTCAGTACTTC.

V is TRBV19 and J is TRBJ1-5, with 8 bases matching TRBD1. Germline V lookup: CDR1 LNHDA, CDR2 SQIVND (reference sequence). The CDR3 runs 16 residues. J was trimmed by 3 bases and V by 6 bases; bases with no gene match: 10. The CDR3 protein is CASRDQGASHNQPQHF. The CDR3, as DNA: TGTGCCAGTAGAGACCAGGGGGCGTCCCACAATCAGCCCCAGCATTTT. Full variable domain (outside the CDR3, taken from reference TRBV19 and TRBJ1-5): DGGITQSPKYLFRKEGQNVTLSCEQNLNHDAMYWYRQDPGQGLRLIYYSQIVNDFQKGDIAEGYSVSREKKESFPLTVTSAQKNPTAFYLCASRDQGASHNQPQHFGDGTRLSIL.